The source of this T cell receptor beta chain is a study of identical twins. Broader study findings: Fewer insertions characterized abundant cord blood beta clonotypes, whereas memory repertoires showed none.

This clonotype was seen a handful of times. Its antigen is as yet unknown. This CDR3 has 19 residues. V lost 2 bases to trimming and J lost 0 bases; unmatched junction nucleotides: 10. CDR1 MGHRA and CDR2 YSYEKL come from the germline V gene. MiXCR was run by TCRdb on the 5' RACE reads, yielding one entry per CDR3 protein. Among 510,000 or so distinct CDR3 sequences listed, 12% to 15% were seen once. The same data also went into a second study, on yellow fever vaccine responses in identical twins.

Sequencing was performed on CD4+ T cells sorted from blood. The receptor was isolated from a woman aged 18-35 years in good health. This chain uses TRBV4-1 with TRBJ2-3; the match to TRBD2 covers 11 bases. In DNA, the CDR3 is TGCGCCAGCAGCCAACTCCCCCCTGGGACTAGCGGAAGCACAGATACGCAGTATTTT. Its protein is CASSQLPPGTSGSTDTQYF.